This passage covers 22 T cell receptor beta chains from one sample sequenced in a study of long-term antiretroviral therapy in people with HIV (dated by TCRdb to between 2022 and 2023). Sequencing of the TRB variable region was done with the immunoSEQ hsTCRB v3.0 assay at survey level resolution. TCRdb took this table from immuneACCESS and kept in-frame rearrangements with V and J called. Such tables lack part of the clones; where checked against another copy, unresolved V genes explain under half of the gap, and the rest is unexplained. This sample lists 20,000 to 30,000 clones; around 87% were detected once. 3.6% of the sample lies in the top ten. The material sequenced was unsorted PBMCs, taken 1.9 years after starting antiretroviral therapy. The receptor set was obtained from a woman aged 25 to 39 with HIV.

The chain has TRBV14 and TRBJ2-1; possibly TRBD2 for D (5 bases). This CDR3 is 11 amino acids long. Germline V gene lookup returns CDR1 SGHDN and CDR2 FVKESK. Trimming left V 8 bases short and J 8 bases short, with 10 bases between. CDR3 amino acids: CASGGIHEQFF. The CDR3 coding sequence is TGTGCCAGCGGAGGTATCCATGAGCAGTTCTTC.

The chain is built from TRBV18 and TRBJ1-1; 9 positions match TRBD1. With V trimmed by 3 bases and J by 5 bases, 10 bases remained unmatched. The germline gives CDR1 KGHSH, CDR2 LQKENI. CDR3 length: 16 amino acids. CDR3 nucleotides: TGTGCCAGCTCACCTTCCCCGGGACAGGGTAGGACTGAAGCTTTCTTT. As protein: CASSPSPGQGRTEAFF.

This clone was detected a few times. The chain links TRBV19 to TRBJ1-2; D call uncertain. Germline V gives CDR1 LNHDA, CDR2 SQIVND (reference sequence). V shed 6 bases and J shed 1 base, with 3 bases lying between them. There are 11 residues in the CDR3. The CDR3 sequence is CASSLNYGYTF. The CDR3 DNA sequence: TGTGCCAGTAGCCTTAACTATGGCTACACCTTC. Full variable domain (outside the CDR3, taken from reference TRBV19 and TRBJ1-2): DGGITQSPKYLFRKEGQNVTLSCEQNLNHDAMYWYRQDPGQGLRLIYYSQIVNDFQKGDIAEGYSVSREKKESFPLTVTSAQKNPTAFYLCASSLNYGYTFGSGTRLTVV.

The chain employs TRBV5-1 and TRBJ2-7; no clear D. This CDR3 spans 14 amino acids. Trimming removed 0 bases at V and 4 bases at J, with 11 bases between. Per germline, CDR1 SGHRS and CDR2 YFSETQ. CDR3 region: CASSLEADWYEQYF. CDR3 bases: TGCGCCAGCAGCTTGGAAGCTGACTGGTACGAGCAGTACTTC.

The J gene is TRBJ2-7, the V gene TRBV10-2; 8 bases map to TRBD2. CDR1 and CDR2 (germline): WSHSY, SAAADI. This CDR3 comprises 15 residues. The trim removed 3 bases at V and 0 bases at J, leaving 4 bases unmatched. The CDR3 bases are TGCGCCAGCAGTGAAGCTAGCGGGTACTCCTACGAGCAGTACGTC. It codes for CASSEASGYSYEQYV.

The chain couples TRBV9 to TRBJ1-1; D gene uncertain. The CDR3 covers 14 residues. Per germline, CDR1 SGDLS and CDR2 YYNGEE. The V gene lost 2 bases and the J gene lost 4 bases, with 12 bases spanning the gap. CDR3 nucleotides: TGTGCCAGCAGCGTCTCCTCTACGGGCACTGAAGCTTTCTTT. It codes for CASSVSSTGTEAFF.

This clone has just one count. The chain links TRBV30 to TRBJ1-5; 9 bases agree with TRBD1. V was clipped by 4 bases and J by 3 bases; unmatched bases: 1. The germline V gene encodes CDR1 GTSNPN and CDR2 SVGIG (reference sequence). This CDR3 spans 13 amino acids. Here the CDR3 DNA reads TGTGCCTGGAACAGGGGGCCCAATCAGCCCCAGCATTTT. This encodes CAWNRGPNQPQHF. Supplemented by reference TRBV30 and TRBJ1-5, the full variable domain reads SQTIHQWPATLVQPVGSPLSLECTVEGTSNPNLYWYRQAAGRGLQLLFYSVGIGQISSEVPQNLSASRPQDRQFILSSKKLLLSDSGFYLCAWNRGPNQPQHFGDGTRLSIL.

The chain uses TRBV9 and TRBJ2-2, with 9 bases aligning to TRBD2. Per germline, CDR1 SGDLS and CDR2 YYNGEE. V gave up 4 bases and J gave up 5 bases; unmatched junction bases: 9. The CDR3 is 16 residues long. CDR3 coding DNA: TGTGCCAGCAGCCCCTTGGGCGGGGGGGGAACCGGGGAGCTGTTTTTT. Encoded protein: CASSPLGGGGTGELFF.

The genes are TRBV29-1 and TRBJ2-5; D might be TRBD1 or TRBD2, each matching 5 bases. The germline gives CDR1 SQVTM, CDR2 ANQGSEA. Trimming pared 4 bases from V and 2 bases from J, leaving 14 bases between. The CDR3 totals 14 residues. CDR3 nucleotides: TGCAGCGTTGGAGGGGCGCCTCTTCAAGAGACCCAGTACTTC. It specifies CSVGGAPLQETQYF.

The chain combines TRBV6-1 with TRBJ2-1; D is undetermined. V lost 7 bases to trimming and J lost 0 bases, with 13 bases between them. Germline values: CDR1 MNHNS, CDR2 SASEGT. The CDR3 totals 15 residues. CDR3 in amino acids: CASKSDGRSYNEQFF. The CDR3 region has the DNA TGTGCCAGCAAAAGTGACGGACGCTCCTACAATGAGCAGTTCTTC.

CDR3 sequence (DNA): TGCGCCAGCAGCTTGACGGGGGGGCCGGAGCAGTACGTC. Its protein is CASSLTGGPEQYV. The V call is TRBV5-1, the J call TRBJ2-7; 8 bases fit TRBD2. The V segment lost 1 base and the J segment 7 bases; nucleotides outside the gene matches: 4. CDR1 is SGHRS, CDR2 YFSETQ, per germline. CDR3 size: 13 residues.

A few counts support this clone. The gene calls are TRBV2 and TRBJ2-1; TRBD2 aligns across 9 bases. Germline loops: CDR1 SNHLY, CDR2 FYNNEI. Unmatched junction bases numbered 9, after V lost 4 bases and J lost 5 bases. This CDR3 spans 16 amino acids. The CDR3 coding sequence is TGTGCCAGCAGTGCGGTGGCTAGCGGGGATCACAATGAGCAGTTCTTC. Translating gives CASSAVASGDHNEQFF.

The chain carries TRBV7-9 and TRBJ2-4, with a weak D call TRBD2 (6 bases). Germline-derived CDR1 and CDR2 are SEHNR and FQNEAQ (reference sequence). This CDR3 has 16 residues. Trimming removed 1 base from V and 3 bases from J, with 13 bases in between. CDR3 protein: CASSLEGTGVKNIQYF. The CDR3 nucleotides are TGTGCCAGCAGCTTAGAGGGCACGGGAGTCAAAAACATTCAGTACTTC.

CDR3 protein: CASSVSSGGYNEQFF. The CDR3 DNA sequence: TGTGCCAGCAGTGTCTCTAGCGGGGGGTACAATGAGCAGTTCTTC. The chain uses TRBV6-1 and TRBJ2-1; 11 nucleotides line up with TRBD2. J lost 4 bases, V lost 4 bases, and 3 bases had no gene match. Germline CDR1 reads MNHNS; CDR2 reads SASEGT. This CDR3 has 15 amino acids.

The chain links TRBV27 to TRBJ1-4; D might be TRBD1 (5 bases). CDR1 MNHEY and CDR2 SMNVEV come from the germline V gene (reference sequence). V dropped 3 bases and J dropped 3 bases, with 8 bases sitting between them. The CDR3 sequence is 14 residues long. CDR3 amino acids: CASSLGGPNEKLFF. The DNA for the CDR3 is TGTGCCAGCAGTTTGGGGGGACCTAATGAAAAACTGTTTTTT. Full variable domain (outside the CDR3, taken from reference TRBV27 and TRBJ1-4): EAQVTQNPRYLITVTGKKLTVTCSQNMNHEYMSWYRQDPGLGLRQIYYSMNVEVTDKGDVPEGYKVSRKEKRNFPLILESPSPNQTSLYFCASSLGGPNEKLFFGSGTQLSVL.

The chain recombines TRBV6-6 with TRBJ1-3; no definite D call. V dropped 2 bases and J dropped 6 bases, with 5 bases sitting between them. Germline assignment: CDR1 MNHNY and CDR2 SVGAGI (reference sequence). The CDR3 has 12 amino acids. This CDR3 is CASSYGENTIYF. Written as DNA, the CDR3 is TGTGCCAGCAGTTACGGGGAAAACACCATATATTTT.

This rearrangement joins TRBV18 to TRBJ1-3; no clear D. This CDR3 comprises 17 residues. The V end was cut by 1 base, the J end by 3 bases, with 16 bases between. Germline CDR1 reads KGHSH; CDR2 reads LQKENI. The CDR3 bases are TGTGCCAGCTCACCACTAGGACGGGCGGGGTATGGAAACACCATATATTTT. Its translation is CASSPLGRAGYGNTIYF.

CDR3 residues: CASSPNRDSGAKNIQYF. For the CDR3, the DNA is TGTGCCAGCAGCCCAAATCGGGACTCAGGAGCCAAAAACATTCAGTACTTC. The V and J genes are TRBV11-2 and TRBJ2-4, with D possibly being TRBD2 (6 bases). V was pared by 5 bases and J by 0 bases, with 17 bases between. Germline V CDR1 and CDR2: SGHAT, FQNNGV. This CDR3 comprises 17 residues.

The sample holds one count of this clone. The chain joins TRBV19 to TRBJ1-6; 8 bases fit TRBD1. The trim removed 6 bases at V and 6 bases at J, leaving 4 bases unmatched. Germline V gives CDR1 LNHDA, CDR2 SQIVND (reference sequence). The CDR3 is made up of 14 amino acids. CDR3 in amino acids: CASSLQGGNSPLHF. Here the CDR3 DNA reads TGTGCCAGTAGCTTACAGGGGGGTAATTCACCCCTCCACTTT.

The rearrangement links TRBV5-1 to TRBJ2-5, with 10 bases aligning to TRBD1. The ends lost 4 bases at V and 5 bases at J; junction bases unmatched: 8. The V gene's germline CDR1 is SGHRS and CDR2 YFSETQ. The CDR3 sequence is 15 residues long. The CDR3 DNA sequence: TGCGCCAGCAGCGAGGAAGACAGGGGGCATGAGACCCAGTACTTC. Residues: CASSEEDRGHETQYF.

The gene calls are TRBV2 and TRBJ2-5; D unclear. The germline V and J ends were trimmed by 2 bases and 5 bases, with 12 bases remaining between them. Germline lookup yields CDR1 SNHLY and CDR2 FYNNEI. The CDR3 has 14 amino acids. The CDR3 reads CASSEMGFRETQYF. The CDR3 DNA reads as TGTGCCAGCAGTGAAATGGGCTTTAGGGAGACCCAGTACTTC.

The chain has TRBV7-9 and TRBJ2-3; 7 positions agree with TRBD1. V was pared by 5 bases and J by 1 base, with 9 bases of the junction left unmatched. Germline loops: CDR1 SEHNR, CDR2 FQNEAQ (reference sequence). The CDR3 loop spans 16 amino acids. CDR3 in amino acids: CASSGDRAPRTDTQYF. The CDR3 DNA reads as TGTGCCAGCAGCGGAGACAGGGCCCCGCGCACAGATACGCAGTATTTT.